These T cell receptor beta chains were read from a single sample in a study of radiotherapy plus CTLA-4 blockade in lung cancer. Sequencing was performed with immunoSEQ multiplex PCR; in TCRdb, only in-frame clones are kept and a portion is missing. The sample consists of 65,000 to 100,000 clones, 75% to 90% of them appearing once. Material: peripheral blood, obtained from a patient treated with radiotherapy plus ipilimumab. The receptor set was obtained from a human donor with non-small cell lung cancer who had stable disease on radiotherapy plus ipilimumab. Both conserved end residues are part of each CDR3. D genes are given only for firm matches. Some rows have no size entry. The others give once, few or many, or a class for an expanded clone.

D: NA
V: TRBV19
size: few
J: TRBJ2-7
CDR3: CATLGQSYEQYF
DNA: TGTGCCACGCTTGGACAGTCCTACGAGCAGTACTTC

D: NA
V: TRBV5-4
size: NA
J: TRBJ1-4
CDR3: CASSLAATGGEKLFF
DNA: TGTGCCAGCAGCTTGGCCGCGACCGGGGGGGAAAAACTGTTTTTT

D: NA
V: TRBV6-5
size: NA
J: TRBJ1-3
CDR3: CASSLGGSGNTIYF
DNA: TGTGCCAGCAGTCTAGGGGGCTCTGGAAACACCATATATTTT

D: NA
V: TRBV29-1
size: NA
J: TRBJ1-1
CDR3: CSVDGGAAEAFF
DNA: TGCAGCGTTGATGGGGGGGCAGCTGAAGCTTTCTTT

D: NA
V: TRBV6-5
size: NA
J: TRBJ1-1
CDR3: CASSSRGTEAFF
DNA: TGTGCCAGCAGCTCAAGGGGCACTGAAGCTTTCTTT

D: NA
V: TRBV30
size: NA
J: TRBJ1-6
CDR3: CAWSSFTGGLSSPLHF
DNA: TGTGCCTGGAGTTCTTTTACGGGAGGTCTTTCTTCACCCCTCCACTTT

D: NA
V: TRBV10-1
size: NA
J: TRBJ2-1
CDR3: CASSDRDYNEQFF
DNA: TGCGCCAGCAGTGACAGGGATTACAATGAGCAGTTCTTC

D: NA
V: TRBV19
size: NA
J: TRBJ1-1
CDR3: CASTPVRTATEAFF
DNA: TGTGCCAGTACCCCCGTAAGGACTGCGACTGAAGCTTTCTTT

D: TRBD1
V: TRBV12-5
size: once
J: TRBJ1-5
CDR3: CASGLDRGHQHF
DNA: TGTGCTAGTGGTTTGGACAGGGGGCACCAGCATTTT

D: NA
V: TRBV21-1
size: NA
J: TRBJ2-3
CDR3: CASSKVASGRAGEDTQYF
DNA: TGTGCCAGCAGCAAAGTGGCTAGCGGGAGGGCCGGGGAAGATACGCAGTATTTT

D: NA
V: TRBV9
size: NA
J: TRBJ2-5
CDR3: CASSVGGGTVQETQYF
DNA: TGTGCCAGCAGCGTAGGGGGCGGCACGGTCCAAGAGACCCAGTACTTC

D: NA
V: TRBV10-1
size: once
J: TRBJ2-4
CDR3: CASSEQTAGDIQYF
DNA: TGCGCCAGCAGTGAGCAAACCGCAGGGGACATTCAGTACTTC

D: NA
V: TRBV5-5
size: NA
J: TRBJ1-4
CDR3: CASSATGGTNEKLFF
DNA: TGTGCCAGCAGCGCTACTGGGGGAACTAATGAAAAACTGTTTTTT

D: TRBD1
V: TRBV7-6
size: once
J: TRBJ2-7
CDR3: CASSYRTGIDSYEQYF
DNA: TGTGCCAGCAGCTACCGGACAGGGATCGACTCCTACGAGCAGTACTTC